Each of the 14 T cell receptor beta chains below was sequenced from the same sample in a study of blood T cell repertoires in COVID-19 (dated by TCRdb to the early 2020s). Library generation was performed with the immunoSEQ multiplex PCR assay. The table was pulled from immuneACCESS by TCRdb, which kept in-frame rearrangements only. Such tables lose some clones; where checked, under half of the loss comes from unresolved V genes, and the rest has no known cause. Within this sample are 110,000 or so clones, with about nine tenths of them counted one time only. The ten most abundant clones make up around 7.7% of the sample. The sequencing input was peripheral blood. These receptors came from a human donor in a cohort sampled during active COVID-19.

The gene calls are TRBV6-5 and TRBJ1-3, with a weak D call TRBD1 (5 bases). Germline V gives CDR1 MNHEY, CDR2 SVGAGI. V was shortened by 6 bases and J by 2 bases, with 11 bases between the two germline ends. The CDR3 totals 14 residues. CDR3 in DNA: TGTGCCAGCAGGGGCGGGACGGCTGGAAACACCATATATTTT. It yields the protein CASRGGTAGNTIYF.

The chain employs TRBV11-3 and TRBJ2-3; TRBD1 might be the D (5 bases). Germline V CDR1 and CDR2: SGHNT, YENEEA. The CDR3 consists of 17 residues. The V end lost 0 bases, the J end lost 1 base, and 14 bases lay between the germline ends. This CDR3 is CASSLEIRGRGTDTQYF. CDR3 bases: TGTGCCAGCAGCTTAGAAATTCGTGGCAGGGGCACAGATACGCAGTATTTT.

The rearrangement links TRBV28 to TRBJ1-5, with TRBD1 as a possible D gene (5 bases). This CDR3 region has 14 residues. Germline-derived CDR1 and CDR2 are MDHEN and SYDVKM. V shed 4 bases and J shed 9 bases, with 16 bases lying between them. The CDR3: CASSSRGGVRPQHF. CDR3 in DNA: TGTGCCAGCAGTTCCCGCGGGGGGGTGCGGCCCCAGCATTTT.

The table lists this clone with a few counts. The CDR3 region has the DNA TGCAGCGCCTGGACAGGGGTTGAAAAACTGTTTTTT. Amino acids: CSAWTGVEKLFF. The genes are TRBV29-1 and TRBJ1-4, with TRBD1 matching over 9 bases. CDR3 length: 12 amino acids. The junction had 4 bases not matched to a gene; V was cut back by 7 bases and J by 7 bases. CDR1 and CDR2 (germline): SQVTM, ANQGSEA.

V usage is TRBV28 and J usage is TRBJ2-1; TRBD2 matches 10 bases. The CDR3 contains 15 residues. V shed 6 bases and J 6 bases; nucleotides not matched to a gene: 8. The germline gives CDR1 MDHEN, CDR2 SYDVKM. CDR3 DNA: TGTGCCAGCAGGACTTGGACTAGCGGCCCCAATGAGCAGTTCTTC. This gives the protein CASRTWTSGPNEQFF.

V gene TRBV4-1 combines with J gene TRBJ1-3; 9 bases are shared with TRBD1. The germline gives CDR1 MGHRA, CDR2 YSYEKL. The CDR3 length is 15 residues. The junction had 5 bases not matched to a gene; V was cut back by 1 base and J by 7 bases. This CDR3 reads CASSQGGQGSNTIYF. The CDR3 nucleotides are TGCGCCAGCAGCCAAGGAGGACAGGGGTCGAACACCATATATTTT.

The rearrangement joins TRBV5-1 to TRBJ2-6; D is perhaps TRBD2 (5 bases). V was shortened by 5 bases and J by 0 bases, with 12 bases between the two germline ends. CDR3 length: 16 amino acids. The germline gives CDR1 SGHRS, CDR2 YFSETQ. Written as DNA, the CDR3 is TGCGCCAGCAGTTCGGACTTATACTCTGGGGCCAACGTCCTGACTTTC. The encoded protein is CASSSDLYSGANVLTF.

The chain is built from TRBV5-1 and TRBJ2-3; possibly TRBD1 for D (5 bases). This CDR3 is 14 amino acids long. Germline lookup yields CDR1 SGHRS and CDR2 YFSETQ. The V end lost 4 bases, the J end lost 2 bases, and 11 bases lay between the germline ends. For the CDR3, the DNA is TGCGCCAGCAGCCCGGACATTCCCACAGATACGCAGTATTTT. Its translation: CASSPDIPTDTQYF.

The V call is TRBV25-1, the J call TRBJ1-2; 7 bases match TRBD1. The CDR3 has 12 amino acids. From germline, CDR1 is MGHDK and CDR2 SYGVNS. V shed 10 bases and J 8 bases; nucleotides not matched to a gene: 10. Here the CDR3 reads CATRDRVEGYTF. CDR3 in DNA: TGTGCCACCCGAGACAGGGTCGAAGGCTACACCTTC.

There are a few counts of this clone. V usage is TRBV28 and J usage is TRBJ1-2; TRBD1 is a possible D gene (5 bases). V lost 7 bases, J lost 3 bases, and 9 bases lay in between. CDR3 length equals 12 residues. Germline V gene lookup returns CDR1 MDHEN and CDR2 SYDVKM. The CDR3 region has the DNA TGTGCCAGCAAGGCGACAGACTATGGCTACACCTTC. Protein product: CASKATDYGYTF.

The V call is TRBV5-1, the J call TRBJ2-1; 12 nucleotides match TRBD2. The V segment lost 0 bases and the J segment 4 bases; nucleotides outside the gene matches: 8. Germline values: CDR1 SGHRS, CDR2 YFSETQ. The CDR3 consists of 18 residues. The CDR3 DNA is TGCGCCAGCAGCTTGGGCCCACTAGCGGGGGGACAATACAATGAGCAGTTCTTC. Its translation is CASSLGPLAGGQYNEQFF. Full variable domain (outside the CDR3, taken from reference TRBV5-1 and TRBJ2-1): KAGVTQTPRYLIKTRGQQVTLSCSPISGHRSVSWYQQTPGQGLQFLFEYFSETQRNKGNFPGRFSGRQFSNSRSEMNVSTLELGDSALYLCASSLGPLAGGQYNEQFFGPGTRLTVL.

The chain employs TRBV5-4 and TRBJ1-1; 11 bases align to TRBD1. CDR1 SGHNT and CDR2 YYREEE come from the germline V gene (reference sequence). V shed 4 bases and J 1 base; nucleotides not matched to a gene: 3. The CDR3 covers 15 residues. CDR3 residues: CASSGQGATNTEAFF. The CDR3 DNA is TGTGCCAGCAGCGGACAGGGGGCAACGAACACTGAAGCTTTCTTT.

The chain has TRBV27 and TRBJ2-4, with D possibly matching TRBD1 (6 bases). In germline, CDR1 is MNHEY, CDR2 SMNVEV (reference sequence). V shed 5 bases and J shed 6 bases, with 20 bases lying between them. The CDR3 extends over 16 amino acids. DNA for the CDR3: TGTGCCAGCAGTCCCAGGACAGCCAAAGCGGTAAACATTCAGTACTTC. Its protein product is CASSPRTAKAVNIQYF.

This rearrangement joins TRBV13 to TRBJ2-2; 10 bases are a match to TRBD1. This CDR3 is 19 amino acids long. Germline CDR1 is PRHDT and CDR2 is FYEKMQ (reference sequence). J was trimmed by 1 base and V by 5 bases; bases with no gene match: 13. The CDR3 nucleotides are TGTGCCAGCAGCCGGGTATCGGACAGGGGGACCCGGAACACCGGGGAGCTGTTTTTT. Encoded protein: CASSRVSDRGTRNTGELFF.